The rows below give T cell receptor beta chains drawn from one sample of a study of blood T cells in healthy people across ages. TCRdb independently ran MiXCR on the 5' RACE reads; one entry per CDR3 protein. Of about 1.6 million distinct CDR3 sequences listed, 34% are singletons. Sequenced material: blood. The receptor set was obtained from a woman aged 30 to 39 in good health. The conserved cysteine and the conserved F or W are not part of the CDR3 here. Clone size is stated in some rows and not others, as once, few, many or a class when expanded.

CDR3aa	v_gene	j_gene	abundance
SARQIHNYGYT	TRBV20-1	TRBJ1-2	NA
ASSVGPGISTDTQY	TRBV9	TRBJ2-3	once
ASRNRVPQPQH	TRBV6-6	TRBJ1-5	few
ASSSGTGGVEQF	TRBV5-1	TRBJ2-1	NA
ASSASVYEQF	TRBV2	TRBJ2-1	few
ASSMAGQSPYEQY	TRBV6-1	TRBJ2-7	few
ASSPKKLSGGTEAF	TRBV4-1	TRBJ1-1	NA
ASSTGRPYQPQH	TRBV6-2/TRBV6-3	TRBJ1-5	NA
SARPAGDVKETQY	TRBV20-1	TRBJ2-5	many
ASRESSWVEQY	TRBV25-1	TRBJ2-4	NA
ASSHTKAQHNEQF	TRBV3-1	TRBJ2-1	few
ASSFPIKETQY	TRBV28	TRBJ2-5	NA
SAGPGTGANNEQF	TRBV20-1	TRBJ2-1	NA
SATTRKTYEQY	TRBV20-1	TRBJ2-7	NA
SVTGGDYEQY	TRBV29-1	TRBJ2-7	many
ASRTGANTQY	TRBV27	TRBJ2-3	few
ASSQRQENSPLH	TRBV4-2	TRBJ1-6	NA
ASSPGEGYT	TRBV3-1	TRBJ1-2	few
ASSSNPLTAYVQY	TRBV5-1	TRBJ2-7	NA
SARGPRFGTNEQF	TRBV20-1	TRBJ2-1	NA
ASSPRVGGGTSSTDTQY	TRBV11-3	TRBJ2-3	NA
SARGFGFSNNYGYT	TRBV20-1	TRBJ1-2	NA
ASSARTLPDTQY	TRBV7-3	TRBJ2-3	NA
ASSLLPGGEVREQY	TRBV3-1	NA	few
ASSLGDRVTDGYT	TRBV7-9	TRBJ1-2	NA
ASSSLVVAGGYNEQF	TRBV7-9	TRBJ2-1	NA
AGSLGANRQETQY	TRBV11-2	TRBJ2-5	once
ASAPGAAYEQY	TRBV28	NA	few
ASTQSHGYGYT	TRBV28	TRBJ1-2	NA
AWSPSWEKLF	TRBV30	TRBJ1-4	once
ASRTLFSADTQY	TRBV7-3	TRBJ2-3	NA
ASSDQGSIFSGASVLT	TRBV9	TRBJ2-6	NA
ASSSSLVAGNNEQF	TRBV27	TRBJ2-1	many
ASSQISVTGNTIY	TRBV3-1	TRBJ1-3	NA
ASSPGTGYEKLF	TRBV6-1	TRBJ1-4	few
ASSEPGQKLNEQF	TRBV7-9	TRBJ2-1	few
ATSGTSGRGELF	TRBV15	TRBJ2-2	NA
ASRRAQGYQPQH	TRBV28	TRBJ1-5	few
TSSSGQVLREQY	TRBV5-1	TRBJ2-7	NA
SVVRPPNTGELF	TRBV29-1	TRBJ2-2	NA
ASSLDGQGADEQY	TRBV11-3	TRBJ2-7	NA
ASTSPGLAGRYEQF	TRBV5-6	TRBJ2-1	NA